This passage covers 31 T cell receptor beta chains from one sample sequenced in a study of T cells in Graves' hyperthyroidism and ophthalmopathy. Authors of the study amplified TCR beta CDR3 regions from RNA transcripts. First-round RT-PCR of the TCR CDR3 relied on the HTBI primer set. TCRdb itself ran the multiplex PCR reads through MiXCR, one entry per CDR3 protein. The repertoire includes about 260,000 distinct CDR3 sequences, under 30% of them detected once, and approximately 30% sits in the top ten. The sequenced material came from blood. These TCRs come from a middle-aged man with Graves' hyperthyroidism that later progressed to Graves' ophthalmopathy.

The V call is TRBV25-1, the J call TRBJ2-3, with D hard to call. V shed 4 bases and J shed 1 base, with 15 bases lying between them. Germline CDR1 and CDR2: MGHDK and SYGVNS. The CDR3 has 16 residues. DNA of the CDR3: TGTGCCAGCAGTGCCTCGATCTCCCCTGGCACAGATACGCAGTATTTT. It is translated as CASSASISPGTDTQYF.

This chain joins TRBV9 and TRBJ2-7; 9 nucleotides align to TRBD1. The germline V gene encodes CDR1 SGDLS and CDR2 YYNGEE. CDR3 length equals 16 residues. Trimming at V came to 5 bases and at J to 0 bases, leaving 9 bases not matched to a gene. The chain's CDR3 is CASSAIQGATSYEQYF. Written as DNA, the CDR3 is TGTGCCAGCAGTGCAATACAGGGGGCCACCTCCTACGAGCAGTACTTC.

This clonotype was counted at least ten times. This sequence joins TRBV7-2 and TRBJ1-6; 8 nucleotides align to TRBD1. The CDR3 contains 14 residues. The J segment lost 10 bases and the V segment lost 2 bases, leaving 4 bases of the junction unmatched. Germline CDR1 SGHTA, CDR2 FQGNSA. Here the CDR3 reads CASSLRQGTSPLHF. The CDR3 DNA follows: TGTGCCAGCAGCTTACGACAGGGGACCTCACCCCTCCACTTT.

This clonotype showed up many times. The genes are TRBV4-1 and TRBJ2-5, with 7 bases that match TRBD1. Trimming removed 3 bases from V and 3 bases from J; junction bases left unmatched: 7. Looked up from germline, CDR1 is MGHRA and CDR2 is YSYEKL. The CDR3 consists of 15 residues. The CDR3 here is CASSQWDSRKETQYF. CDR3 sequence (DNA): TGCGCCAGCAGCCAGTGGGACAGTCGAAAAGAGACCCAGTACTTC.

This clonotype was observed many times. V is TRBV25-1 and J is TRBJ2-7; D unclear. V was trimmed by 5 bases and J by 3 bases, leaving 11 bases between them. The CDR3 runs 13 residues. CDR1 MGHDK and CDR2 SYGVNS come from the germline V gene. This CDR3 reads CASSTDLSYEQYF. CDR3 DNA: TGTGCCAGCAGTACCGACCTGAGCTACGAGCAGTACTTC.

This clonotype was observed at least ten times. The J gene is TRBJ1-2, the V gene TRBV24-1, with D possibly TRBD1 on 5 matching bases. Per germline, CDR1 KGHDR and CDR2 SFDVKD. With 2 bases removed from V and 6 bases from J, the gap between germline ends came to 12 bases. CDR3 length equals 14 residues. The CDR3 DNA sequence: TGTGCCACCAGTGATTCTGGGGGGGTCGATGGCTACACCTTC. The encoded protein is CATSDSGGVDGYTF.

This rearrangement joins TRBV6-2 or TRBV6-3 to TRBJ1-1; D not certain. The CDR3 has 14 residues. CDR1 and CDR2 from the germline V gene are MNHEY and SVGEGT. The V end was cut by 5 bases, the J end by 1 base, with 11 bases between. The CDR3 loop reads CASSGGDPNTEAFF. The CDR3 region has the DNA TGTGCCAGCAGTGGTGGAGACCCGAACACTGAAGCTTTCTTT.

This clonotype was counted ten times or more. This sequence joins TRBV7-3 and TRBJ1-2; 10 bases match TRBD1. The CDR3 sequence is 13 residues long. With 5 bases clipped from V and 7 bases from J, the junction kept 4 bases outside the gene matches. Looked up from germline, CDR1 is SGHTA and CDR2 is FQGTGA. Written as DNA, the CDR3 is TGTGCCAGCAGCCTGACAGGGGGCCGTGGCTACACCTTC. Amino acids: CASSLTGGRGYTF.

This clonotype occurred a few times. This chain connects TRBV5-1 to TRBJ2-7; D is tentatively TRBD1 or TRBD2 (5 bases each). CDR3 length equals 14 residues. The germline V gene has CDR1 SGHRS and CDR2 YFSETQ. With 4 bases removed from V and 9 bases from J, the gap between germline ends came to 20 bases. The chain's CDR3 is CASSKEGSGFVQYF. As DNA, the CDR3 is TGCGCCAGCAGCAAAGAGGGGTCGGGGTTTGTGCAGTACTTC.

The CDR3 sequence is CASSYSSYNEQFF. CDR3 sequence (DNA): TGTGCCAGCAGTTACTCGAGCTACAATGAGCAGTTCTTC. V and J are TRBV6-5 and TRBJ2-1; D uncertain. The CDR3 is made up of 13 amino acids. The germline V and J ends were trimmed by 0 bases and 3 bases, with 3 bases remaining between them. Germline-derived CDR1 and CDR2 are MNHEY and SVGAGI.

This clonotype has ten or more counts. The V call is TRBV5-1, the J call TRBJ1-1; D unclear. The CDR3 has 16 amino acids. CDR1 SGHRS and CDR2 YFSETQ come from the germline V gene. Between the trimmed V and J ends, which lost 0 bases and 2 bases, there was a span of 14 bases. CDR3 bases: TGCGCCAGCAGCTTGGGATGGTTGGCAGGTAACACTGAAGCTTTCTTT. Its protein is CASSLGWLAGNTEAFF.

This chain uses TRBV6-1 with TRBJ2-7, with a tentative D call TRBD2 (6 bases). Germline values: CDR1 MNHNS, CDR2 SASEGT. The CDR3 contains 12 residues. Trimming took 7 bases from V and 4 from J, leaving 11 bases between them. The CDR3 protein is CASTGSTYEQYF. CDR3 in DNA: TGTGCCAGCACCGGGAGTACGTACGAGCAGTACTTC.

This chain links TRBV6-2 or TRBV6-3 with TRBJ2-7, with D hard to call. The CDR3 extends over 12 amino acids. V lost 10 bases to trimming and J lost 2 bases, with 12 bases between them. Germline V gives CDR1 MNHEY, CDR2 SVGEGT. The CDR3 is CATNDAAYEQYF. The CDR3 nucleotides read TGTGCCACGAACGACGCCGCCTACGAGCAGTACTTC.

This clonotype was seen ten or more times. The CDR3 protein is CSAKGGTGEYQPQHF. Written as DNA, the CDR3 is TGCAGTGCCAAAGGGGGGACAGGGGAATATCAGCCCCAGCATTTT. The chain carries TRBV20-1 and TRBJ1-5; TRBD1 aligns across 10 bases. Looked up from germline, CDR1 is DFQATT and CDR2 is SNEGSKA (reference sequence). V shed 6 bases, J shed 5 bases, and the junction held 10 bases outside the gene matches. This CDR3 comprises 15 residues.

The genes are TRBV12-3 or TRBV12-4 and TRBJ1-1, with 7 bases lining up with TRBD1. CDR3 length: 15 amino acids. J gave up 1 base and V 3 bases, and 5 bases lay outside the gene matches. The CDR3 loop is CASSFQGGGNTEAFF. CDR3 DNA sequence: TGTGCCAGCAGTTTTCAGGGGGGAGGGAACACTGAAGCTTTCTTT.

This clonotype has at least ten counts. The chain recombines TRBV11-2 with TRBJ2-7; 8 bases agree with TRBD2. Losses at the gene ends were 5 bases for V and 3 bases for J; bases not matched to a gene: 6. The germline gives CDR1 SGHAT, CDR2 FQNNGV. The CDR3 runs to 14 residues. Here the CDR3 reads CASSPGLVVYEQYF. In nucleotides, the CDR3 is TGTGCCAGCAGCCCGGGACTAGTAGTCTACGAGCAGTACTTC.

This clonotype was seen more than once but under ten times. The rearrangement links TRBV15 to TRBJ2-4; TRBD2 might be the D (5 bases). Germline V CDR1 and CDR2: LNHNV, YYDKDF (reference sequence). V lost 3 bases to trimming and J lost 7 bases, with 13 bases between them. The CDR3 length is 14 residues. The CDR3 bases are TGTGCCACCAGCAGGGACGCGACGGGGAACATTCAGTACTTC. As protein: CATSRDATGNIQYF. Supplemented by reference TRBV15 and TRBJ2-4, the full variable domain reads DAMVIQNPRYQVTQFGKPVTLSCSQTLNHNVMYWYQQKSSQAPKLLFHYYDKDFNNEADTPDNFQSRRPNTSFCFLDIRSPGLGDTAMYLCATSRDATGNIQYFGAGTRLSVL.

The sample holds many counts of this clonotype. The chain links TRBV19 to TRBJ2-5, with 7 bases lining up with TRBD1. The CDR3 totals 15 residues. CDR1 is LNHDA, CDR2 SQIVND, per germline (reference sequence). V trimming: 3 bases; J trimming: 1 base; junction bases outside the gene matches: 5. The CDR3 DNA reads as TGTGCCAGTAGTATCGGGACAGCGTTCCAAGAGACCCAGTACTTC. The encoded protein is CASSIGTAFQETQYF.

The chain couples TRBV6-1 to TRBJ1-5, with D unresolved. Per the germline V gene, CDR1 is MNHNS and CDR2 is SASEGT. The V end lost 6 bases, the J end lost 6 bases, and 18 bases lay between the germline ends. The CDR3 is 15 amino acids. CDR3 bases: TGTGCCAGCAGCATGAGGGCAGTGATCGGTCAGCCCCAGCATTTT. Translation: CASSMRAVIGQPQHF.

There are many counts of this clonotype. The chain has TRBV9 and TRBJ2-2; 9 positions agree with TRBD2. Germline V gene data show CDR1 as SGDLS and CDR2 as YYNGEE. Trimming at V came to 2 bases and at J to 4 bases, leaving 6 bases not matched to a gene. The CDR3 consists of 16 residues. The CDR3 sequence: CASSVRGSGSTGELFF. Here the CDR3 DNA reads TGTGCCAGCAGCGTGAGAGGTAGCGGGAGCACCGGGGAGCTGTTTTTT.

The chain links TRBV20-1 to TRBJ2-7; 11 bases align to TRBD1. J lost 3 bases, V lost 1 base, and 8 bases had no gene match. The CDR3 runs to 16 residues. The germline CDR1 and CDR2 sequences are DFQATT and SNEGSKA (reference sequence). The CDR3 bases are TGCAGTGCTAGAGCCTACAACGGGACAGGGGGCTACGAGCAGTACTTC. Translating it yields CSARAYNGTGGYEQYF.

The table lists this clonotype with many counts. V gene TRBV27 combines with J gene TRBJ2-7; 8 bases match TRBD2. V shed 4 bases and J 1 base; nucleotides not matched to a gene: 12. There are 17 residues in the CDR3. Germline assignment: CDR1 MNHEY and CDR2 SMNVEV (reference sequence). CDR3 in amino acids: CASSSYGGSGSSYEQYF. The CDR3 coding sequence is TGTGCCAGCAGTTCCTACGGGGGGAGCGGGAGTTCCTACGAGCAGTACTTC.

The chain links TRBV5-1 to TRBJ2-7, with D unresolved. CDR1 is SGHRS and CDR2 is YFSETQ in the germline V gene. The CDR3 consists of 13 residues. The ends were cut back, 0 bases at V and 4 bases at J, with 8 bases in the middle. The CDR3 protein is CASSLADQYEQYF. Written as DNA, the CDR3 is TGCGCCAGCAGCTTGGCAGATCAGTACGAGCAGTACTTC.

The sample holds many counts of this clonotype. The chain couples TRBV20-1 to TRBJ1-1; the D is unclear. This CDR3 contains 15 residues. Germline V gives CDR1 DFQATT, CDR2 SNEGSKA (reference sequence). V lost 0 bases to trimming and J lost 1 base, with 12 bases between them. Here the CDR3 reads CSARDLRSGNTEAFF. The CDR3 bases are TGCAGTGCTAGAGATCTTAGATCAGGGAACACTGAAGCTTTCTTT.

The sample holds many counts of this clonotype. The chain is built from TRBV11-2 and TRBJ2-7, with D perhaps given as TRBD1 or TRBD2 (5 bases each). V gave up 1 base and J gave up 6 bases, with 10 bases separating them. CDR3 length equals 13 residues. Germline V lookup: CDR1 SGHAT, CDR2 FQNNGV. CDR3: CASSLGGGTEQYF. The DNA of the CDR3 is TGTGCCAGCAGCTTAGGTGGGGGAACCGAGCAGTACTTC.

This clonotype was picked up many times. The gene calls are TRBV28 and TRBJ2-7; maybe TRBD2 (6 bases). The CDR3 has 13 residues. The V end lost 6 bases, the J end lost 3 bases, and 12 bases lay between the germline ends. Germline V gene sequence: CDR1 MDHEN, CDR2 SYDVKM. The CDR3 DNA is TGTGCCAGCAGCCCCGGAGGGAACTACGAGCAGTACTTC. This sequence encodes CASSPGGNYEQYF.

This sequence joins TRBV27 and TRBJ1-2, with 11 positions matching TRBD1. The CDR3 runs 17 residues. V lost 4 bases and J lost 1; bases outside the gene matches: 8. In germline, CDR1 is MNHEY, CDR2 SMNVEV (reference sequence). The chain's CDR3 is CASSSPGQGVINYGYTF. The CDR3 DNA follows: TGTGCCAGCAGTTCTCCGGGACAGGGGGTCATTAACTATGGCTACACCTTC.

This clonotype was seen at least ten times. The rearrangement joins TRBV12-3 or TRBV12-4 to TRBJ1-2; unclear D gene. This CDR3 has 15 residues. Trimming took 2 bases from V and 7 from J, leaving 17 bases between them. CDR3 sequence reads: CASSLTVSPGRGYTF. The CDR3 coding sequence is TGTGCCAGCAGTTTAACCGTCAGCCCGGGTCGTGGCTACACCTTC.

At least ten counts were recorded for this clonotype. The rearrangement links TRBV7-2 to TRBJ1-5, with D uncertain. The CDR3 consists of 15 residues. Trimming stripped 4 bases from V and 2 bases from J, with 12 bases between. Germline loops: CDR1 SGHTA, CDR2 FQGNSA. Here the CDR3 reads CASSSLPEGNQPQHF. The CDR3 nucleotides are TGTGCCAGCAGCTCACTTCCGGAGGGCAATCAGCCCCAGCATTTT.

This clonotype was detected a few times. CDR3 region: CASSEITFF. As DNA, the CDR3 is TGTGCCAGCAGTGAAATAACTTTCTTT. This chain links TRBV6-1 with TRBJ1-1; no reliable D call. CDR3 length: 9 residues. Germline assignment: CDR1 MNHNS and CDR2 SASEGT. V was cut by 2 bases and J by 12 bases, with 4 bases left in between.

This clonotype was detected only a few times. V gene TRBV7-2 combines with J gene TRBJ2-7; TRBD1 is a possible D gene (6 bases). The CDR3 has 14 residues. CDR1 is SGHTA, CDR2 FQGNSA, per germline. Trimming cost V 5 bases and J 4 bases, with 15 bases left between them. DNA for the CDR3: TGTGCCAGCAGCCCCCCGTGGGGGCTATACGAGCAGTACTTC. The encoded protein is CASSPPWGLYEQYF.